This entry concerns a single TCR beta chain. This sample was taken from a study of cytomegalovirus exposure and HLA in healthy donors. The germline V gene has CDR1 SGHRS and CDR2 YFSETQ. The CDR3 has 17 residues. Germline trimming cut 0 bases from V and 5 bases from J; bases unmatched to any gene: 5. PCR involved 60 Vbeta and 13 Jbeta primers. Profiled with immunoSEQ multiplex PCR; TCRdb holds only in-frame clones, not every one. The sample includes 150,000 to 180,000 clones, about 84% of them seen just once. The origin of this receptor is a woman between 40 and 55 years old in good health and CMV-seropositive. The rearrangement links TRBV5-1 to TRBJ2-1; TRBD2 agrees at 13 bases. Sequenced material: PBMCs. This chain's CDR3 is CASSLGTSGRKHNEQFF. The CDR3 DNA reads as TGCGCCAGCAGCTTGGGGACTAGCGGGAGAAAACACAATGAGCAGTTCTTC.